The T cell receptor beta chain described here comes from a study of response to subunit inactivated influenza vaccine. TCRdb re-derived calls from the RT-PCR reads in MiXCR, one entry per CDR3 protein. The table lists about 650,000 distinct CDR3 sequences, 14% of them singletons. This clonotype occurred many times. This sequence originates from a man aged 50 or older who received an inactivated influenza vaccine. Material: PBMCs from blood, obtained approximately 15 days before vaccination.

The CDR3 bases are TGCAGTGCTAGCCCTAGCGGGAGCGGAGATACGCAGTATTTT. This sequence encodes CSASPSGSGDTQYF. The V gene is TRBV20-1, the J gene TRBJ2-3, with TRBD2 matching 10 bases. The CDR3 covers 14 residues. Germline CDR1 DFQATT, CDR2 SNEGSKA (reference sequence). After removal of 3 bases from V and 5 bases from J, the junction contained 5 bases not matched to a gene.